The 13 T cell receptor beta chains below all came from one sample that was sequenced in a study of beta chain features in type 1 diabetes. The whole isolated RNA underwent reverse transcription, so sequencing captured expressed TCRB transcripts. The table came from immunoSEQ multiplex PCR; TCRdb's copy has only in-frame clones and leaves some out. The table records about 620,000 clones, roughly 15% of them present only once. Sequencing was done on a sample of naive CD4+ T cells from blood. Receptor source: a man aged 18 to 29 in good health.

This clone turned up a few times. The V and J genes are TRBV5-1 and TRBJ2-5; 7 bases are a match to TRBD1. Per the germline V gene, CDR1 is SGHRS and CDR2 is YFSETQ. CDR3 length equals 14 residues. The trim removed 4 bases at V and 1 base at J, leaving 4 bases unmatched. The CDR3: CASSIWDSQETQYF. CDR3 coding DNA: TGCGCCAGCAGCATCTGGGACAGCCAAGAGACCCAGTACTTC.

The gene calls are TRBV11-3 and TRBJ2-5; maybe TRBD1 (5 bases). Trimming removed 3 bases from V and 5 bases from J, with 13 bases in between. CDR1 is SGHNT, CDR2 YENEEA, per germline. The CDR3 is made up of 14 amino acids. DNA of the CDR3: TGTGCCAGCAGCTTCCAGGGCCCCCGGGAGACCCAGTACTTC. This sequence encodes CASSFQGPRETQYF.

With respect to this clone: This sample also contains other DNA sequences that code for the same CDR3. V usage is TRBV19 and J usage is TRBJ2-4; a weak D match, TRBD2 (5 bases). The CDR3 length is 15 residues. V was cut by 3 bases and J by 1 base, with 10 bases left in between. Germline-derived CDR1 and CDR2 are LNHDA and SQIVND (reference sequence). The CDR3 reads CASSIEGLAKNIQYF. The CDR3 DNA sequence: TGTGCCAGTAGTATTGAGGGCCTGGCCAAAAACATTCAGTACTTC.

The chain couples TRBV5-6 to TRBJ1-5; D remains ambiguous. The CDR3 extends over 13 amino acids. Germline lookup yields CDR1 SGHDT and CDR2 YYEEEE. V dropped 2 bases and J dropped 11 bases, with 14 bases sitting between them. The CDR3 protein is CASSFGHLGAQHF. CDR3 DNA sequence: TGTGCCAGCAGCTTTGGCCATCTCGGGGCCCAGCATTTT.

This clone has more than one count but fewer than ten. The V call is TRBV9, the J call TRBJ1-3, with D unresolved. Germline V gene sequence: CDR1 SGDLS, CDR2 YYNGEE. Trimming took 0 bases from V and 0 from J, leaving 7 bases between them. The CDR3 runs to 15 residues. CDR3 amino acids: CASSVEAVSGNTIYF. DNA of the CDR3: TGTGCCAGCAGCGTAGAGGCAGTCTCTGGAAACACCATATATTTT.

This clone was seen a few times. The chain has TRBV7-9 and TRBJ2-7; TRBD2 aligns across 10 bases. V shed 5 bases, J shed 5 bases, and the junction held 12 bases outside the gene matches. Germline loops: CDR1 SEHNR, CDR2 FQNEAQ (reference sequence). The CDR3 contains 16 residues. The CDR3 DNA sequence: TGTGCCAGCAGCCGCGCCATTAGCGGGAGGTATAACGAGCAGTACTTC. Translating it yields CASSRAISGRYNEQYF.

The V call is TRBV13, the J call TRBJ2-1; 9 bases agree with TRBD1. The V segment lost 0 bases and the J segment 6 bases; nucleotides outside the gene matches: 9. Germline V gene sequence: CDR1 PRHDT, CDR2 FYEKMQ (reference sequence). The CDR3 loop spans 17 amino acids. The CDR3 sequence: CASSLGLGQGRGNEQFF. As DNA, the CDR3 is TGTGCCAGCAGCTTAGGCCTCGGACAGGGGAGAGGCAATGAGCAGTTCTTC. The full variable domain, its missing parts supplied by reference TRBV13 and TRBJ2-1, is AAGVIQSPRHLIKEKRETATLKCYPIPRHDTVYWYQQGPGQDPQFLISFYEKMQSDKGSIPDRFSAQQFSDYHSELNMSSLELGDSALYFCASSLGLGQGRGNEQFFGPGTRLTVL.

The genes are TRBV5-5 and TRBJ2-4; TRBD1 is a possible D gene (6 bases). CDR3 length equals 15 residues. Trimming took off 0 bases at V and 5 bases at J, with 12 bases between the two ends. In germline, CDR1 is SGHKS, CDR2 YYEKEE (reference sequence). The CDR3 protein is CASSLAVRTENIQYF. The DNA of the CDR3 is TGTGCCAGCAGCTTGGCCGTGAGGACAGAAAACATTCAGTACTTC.

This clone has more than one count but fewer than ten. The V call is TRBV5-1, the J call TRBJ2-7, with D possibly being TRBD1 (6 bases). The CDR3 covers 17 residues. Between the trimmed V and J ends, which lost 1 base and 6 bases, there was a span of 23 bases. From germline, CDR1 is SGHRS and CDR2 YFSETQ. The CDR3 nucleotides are TGCGCCAGCAGCTTGCCCCCCACACAGGGCTCGGCGGGCGAGCAGTACTTC. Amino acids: CASSLPPTQGSAGEQYF.

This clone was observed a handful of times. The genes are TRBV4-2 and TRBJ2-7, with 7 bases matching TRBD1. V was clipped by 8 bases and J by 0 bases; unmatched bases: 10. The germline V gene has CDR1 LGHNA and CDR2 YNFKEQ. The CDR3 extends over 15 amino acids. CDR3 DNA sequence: TGTGCCAGCGCGCAACGAGGACAGGACTCCTACGAGCAGTACTTC. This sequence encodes CASAQRGQDSYEQYF.

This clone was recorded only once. The CDR3 loop reads CASSRGLAGLETQYF. CDR3 bases: TGTGCCAGCAGTCGAGGGCTAGCGGGACTAGAGACCCAGTACTTC. The chain is built from TRBV27 and TRBJ2-5; 9 nucleotides agree with TRBD2. The CDR3 runs 15 residues. V lost 5 bases, J lost 4 bases, and 8 bases stayed unmatched. Looked up from germline, CDR1 is MNHEY and CDR2 is SMNVEV (reference sequence).

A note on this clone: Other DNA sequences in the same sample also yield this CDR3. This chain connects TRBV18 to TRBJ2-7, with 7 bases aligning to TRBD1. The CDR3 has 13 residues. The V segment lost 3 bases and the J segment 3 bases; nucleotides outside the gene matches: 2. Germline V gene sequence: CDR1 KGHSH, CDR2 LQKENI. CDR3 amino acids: CASSPRDSYEQYF. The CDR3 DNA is TGTGCCAGCTCACCTAGGGACAGCTACGAGCAGTACTTC. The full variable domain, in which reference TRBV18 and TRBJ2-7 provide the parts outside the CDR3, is NAGVMQNPRHLVRRRGQEARLRCSPMKGHSHVYWYRQLPEEGLKFMVYLQKENIIDESGMPKERFSAEFPKEGPSILRIQQVVRGDSAAYFCASSPRDSYEQYFGPGTRLTVT.

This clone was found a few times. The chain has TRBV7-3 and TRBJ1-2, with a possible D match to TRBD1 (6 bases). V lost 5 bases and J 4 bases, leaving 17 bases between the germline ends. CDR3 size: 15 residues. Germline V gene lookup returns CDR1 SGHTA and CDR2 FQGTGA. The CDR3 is CASSAPGQLAYGYTF. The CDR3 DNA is TGTGCCAGCAGCGCACCGGGACAACTAGCCTATGGCTACACCTTC.